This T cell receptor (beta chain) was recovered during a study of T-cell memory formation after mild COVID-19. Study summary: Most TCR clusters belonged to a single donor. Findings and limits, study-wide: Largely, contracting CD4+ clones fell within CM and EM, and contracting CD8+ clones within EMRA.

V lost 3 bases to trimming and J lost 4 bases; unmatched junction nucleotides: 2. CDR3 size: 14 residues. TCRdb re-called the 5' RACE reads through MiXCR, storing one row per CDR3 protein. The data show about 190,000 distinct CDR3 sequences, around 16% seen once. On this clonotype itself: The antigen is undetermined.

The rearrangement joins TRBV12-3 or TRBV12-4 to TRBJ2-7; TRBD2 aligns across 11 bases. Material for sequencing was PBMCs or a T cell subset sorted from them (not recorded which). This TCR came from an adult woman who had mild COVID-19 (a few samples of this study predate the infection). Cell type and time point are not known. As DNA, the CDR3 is TGTGCCAGCAGTTTGTCTAGCGGGGGGTACGAGCAGTACTTC. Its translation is CASSLSSGGYEQYF.